The following is a T cell receptor (beta chain) sequence with its context. No antigen is known for it. Method: immunoSEQ multiplex PCR; TCRdb's copy keeps in-frame clones and lacks some. Of under 70,000 clones in the sample, about 79% are singletons; the top ten hold about 4%. The ViraFEST assay expanded antigen-specific CD4+ T cells with viral peptide pools before sequencing. With about ten days of culture completed, CD4+ T cells were isolated. In the vaccine recipients, nucleocapsid antibodies were negative and there was no prior SARS-CoV-2 infection. At days 3 and 7, half of the medium was exchanged for IL-2 medium. The data were obtained in a study of vaccination effects on CD4 cells after COVID-19. Turning to the study itself: BNT162b2 vaccine or mRNA-1273 vaccine was given to participants in two doses.

The CDR3 consists of 14 residues. Germline values: CDR1 MNHEY, CDR2 SMNVEV (reference sequence). Trimming pared 0 bases from V and 4 bases from J, leaving 9 bases between. Study-wide findings and caveats: Marked clonal contraction of infection- and vaccine-induced clones was seen late after vaccination.

The receptor comes from a human donor who received a COVID-19 vaccine. This chain joins TRBV27 and TRBJ1-2, with D possibly matching TRBD1 (5 bases). Specimen: CD4+ T cells from PBMCs cultured with HCoV-OC43 spike peptides, collected before COVID-19 vaccination. As for subset: HCoV-OC43 spike overlapping peptide pool stimulation. CDR3 loop: CASSLSGQGYGYTF. Written as DNA, the CDR3 is TGTGCCAGCAGTTTATCGGGCCAGGGCTATGGCTACACCTTC.